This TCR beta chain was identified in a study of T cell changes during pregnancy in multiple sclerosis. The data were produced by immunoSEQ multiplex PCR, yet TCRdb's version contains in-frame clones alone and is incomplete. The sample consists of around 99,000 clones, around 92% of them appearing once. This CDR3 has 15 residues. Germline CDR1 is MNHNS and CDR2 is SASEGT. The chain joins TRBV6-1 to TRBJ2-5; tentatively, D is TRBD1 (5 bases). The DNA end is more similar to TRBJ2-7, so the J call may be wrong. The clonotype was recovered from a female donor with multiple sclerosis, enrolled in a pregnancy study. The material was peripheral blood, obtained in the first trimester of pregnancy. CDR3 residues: CASSSQSGSAYEQYF. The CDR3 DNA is TGTGCCAGCTCAAGTCAGTCAGGGTCCGCCTACGAGCAGTACTTC.